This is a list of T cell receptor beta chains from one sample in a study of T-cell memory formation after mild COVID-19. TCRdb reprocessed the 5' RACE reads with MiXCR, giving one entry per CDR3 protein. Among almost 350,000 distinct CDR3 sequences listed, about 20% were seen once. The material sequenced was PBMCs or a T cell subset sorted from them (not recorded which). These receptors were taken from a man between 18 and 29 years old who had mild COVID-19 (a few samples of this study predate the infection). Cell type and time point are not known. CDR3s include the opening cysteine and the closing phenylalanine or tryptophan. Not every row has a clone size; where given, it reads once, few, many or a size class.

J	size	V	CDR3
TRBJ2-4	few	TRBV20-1	CSAPRPPLAKNIQYF
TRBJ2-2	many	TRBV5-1	CASSLGTAGELFF
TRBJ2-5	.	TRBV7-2	CASSRATRGGQETQYF
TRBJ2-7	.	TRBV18	CASSPTGRDYEQYF
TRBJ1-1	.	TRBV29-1	CSVGLGSTEAFF
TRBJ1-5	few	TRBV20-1	CSGFGDSNQPQHF
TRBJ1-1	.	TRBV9	CASSVAGGPEAFF
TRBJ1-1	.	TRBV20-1	CSAMGTENTEAFF
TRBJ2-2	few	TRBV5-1	CASSLVMVGANTGELFF
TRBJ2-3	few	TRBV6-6	CASSRGQPVDTQYF
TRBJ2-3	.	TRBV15	CATSSTRDTDTQYF
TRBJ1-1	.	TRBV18	CASSETGGFTEAFF
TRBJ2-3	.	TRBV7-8	CASSSAPGGTDTQYF
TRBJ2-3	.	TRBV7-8	CASSPDRGAQYF
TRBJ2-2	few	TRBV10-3	CAISDLAGHTGELFF
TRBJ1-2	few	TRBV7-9	CASSSASATGYTF
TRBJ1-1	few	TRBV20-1	CSVRGTGDTEAFF
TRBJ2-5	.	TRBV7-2	CASSLWRVQETQYF
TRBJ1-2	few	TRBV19	CASSLSTHYGYTF
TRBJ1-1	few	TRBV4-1	CASSHHRGAETEAFF
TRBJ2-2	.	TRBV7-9	CASSLPDRENTGELFF
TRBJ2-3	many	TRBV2	CASSQRGASLDTQYF
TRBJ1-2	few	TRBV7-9	CASSTRGLGTGSYGYTF
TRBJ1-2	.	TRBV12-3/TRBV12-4	CASRETAFYGYTF
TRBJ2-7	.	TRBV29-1	CSVDSPTGVSEQYF
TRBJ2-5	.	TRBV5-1	CASSPLASFQETQYF
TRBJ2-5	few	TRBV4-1	CASSRTQGASETQYF
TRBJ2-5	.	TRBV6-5	CASRDSNPGETQYF
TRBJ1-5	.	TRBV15	CATSRGGGQPQHF
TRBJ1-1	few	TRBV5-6	CASSLAGAAGWTEAFF
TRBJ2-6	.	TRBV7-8	CASSLAFWVLSGANVLTF
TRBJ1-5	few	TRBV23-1	CASSQSPQHF
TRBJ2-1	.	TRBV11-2	CASQVTSGSEQFF
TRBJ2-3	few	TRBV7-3	CASSLTGAGTDTQYF
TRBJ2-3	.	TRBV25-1	CATGLSPTDTQYF
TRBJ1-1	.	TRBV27	CASSPRGQWTEAFF
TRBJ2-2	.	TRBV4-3	CASSQEGFGRANTGELFF
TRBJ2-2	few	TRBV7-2	CASSVRGHSNTGELFF
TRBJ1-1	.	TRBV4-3	CASSQETGLNTEAFF
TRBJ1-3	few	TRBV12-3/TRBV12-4	CASSFESAGNTIYF
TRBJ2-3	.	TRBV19	CASTLASAGTDTQYF
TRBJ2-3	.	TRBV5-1	CASSSELITDTQYF
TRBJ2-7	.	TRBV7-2	CASSDRRGSYEQYF
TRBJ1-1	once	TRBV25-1	CASSRGGGDVTEAFF
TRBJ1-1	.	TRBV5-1	CASSLIPGARTEAFF
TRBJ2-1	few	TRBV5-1	CASSLAPGAGQEQFF
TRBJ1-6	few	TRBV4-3	CASSLSPGQASPLHF
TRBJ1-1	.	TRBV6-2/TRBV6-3	CASSGLDTEAFF